The T cell receptor (beta chain) described here comes from a study of T cell responses to AZD1222 COVID-19 vaccine. Findings of the study overall: White British ancestry dominated among donors, who included more females, and clonal diversity was possibly underestimated. Among AZD1222 vaccinees, only 6 or 7 were seropositive at baseline. No repertoire was sampled before or during the peak T cell response, only after it.

The ends lost 4 bases at V and 4 bases at J; junction bases unmatched: 3. In germline, CDR1 is SNHLY, CDR2 FYNNEI. The CDR3 is 15 amino acids. With respect to this clone: The antigen is undetermined.

Repertoires were generated with immunoSEQ multiplex PCR, while TCRdb's copy carries only in-frame clones and drops some. Of some 130,000 clones detected, approximately 86% appear once; the ten largest clones hold 5% to 7%. The study pooled second doses at about 4 or about 12 weeks. This receptor was obtained from an adult who received the AZD1222 COVID-19 vaccine. The source was peripheral blood, collected 28 days after the second AZD1222 dose. The chain combines TRBV2 with TRBJ2-1, with 11 bases that match TRBD2. Here the CDR3 reads CASSGVAGGYNEQFF. Written as DNA, the CDR3 is TGTGCCAGCAGTGGGGTAGCGGGAGGGTACAATGAGCAGTTCTTC.